Listed below are T cell receptor beta chains from one sample, sequenced in a study of T cell responses to AZD1222 COVID-19 vaccine. Assay used: immunoSEQ multiplex PCR; TCRdb lists only in-frame clones, some missing. The sample has about 75,000 clones; approximately 89% are singletons. Sample: peripheral blood, taken 28 days after the second dose of the MenACWY control vaccine. All receptors come from an adult who received the MenACWY meningococcal vaccine as a control. CDR3s leave out the opening cysteine and the closing phenylalanine or tryptophan. The order of the fields is CDR3 protein, J gene, V gene.

cdr3_aa: ASSITSTNTGELF
j_call: TRBJ2-2
v_call: TRBV19

cdr3_aa: ASNLSGGRHGYT
j_call: TRBJ1-2
v_call: TRBV28

cdr3_aa: ATIDRPNTEAF
j_call: TRBJ1-1
v_call: TRBV19

cdr3_aa: ASSTTLQGVSSPLH
j_call: TRBJ1-6
v_call: TRBV7-9

cdr3_aa: SVGPQQETQY
j_call: TRBJ2-5
v_call: TRBV29-1

cdr3_aa: ASRVEDRANSPLH
j_call: TRBJ1-6
v_call: TRBV28

cdr3_aa: ASSPQGGISNQPQH
j_call: TRBJ1-5
v_call: TRBV4-2

cdr3_aa: AISESGKGDTQY
j_call: TRBJ2-3
v_call: TRBV10-3

cdr3_aa: ASSSPSGGDNEQF
j_call: TRBJ2-1
v_call: TRBV5-1

cdr3_aa: ATSDLGGPGQGGTGSYNEQF
j_call: TRBJ2-1
v_call: TRBV24-1

cdr3_aa: ASGPAGRGDFYGYT
j_call: TRBJ1-2
v_call: TRBV28

cdr3_aa: ASSPSQTPNEKLF
j_call: TRBJ1-4
v_call: TRBV3-1/TRBV3-2

cdr3_aa: ASKAGETQY
j_call: TRBJ2-5
v_call: TRBV5-4

cdr3_aa: ASSVVGRATDTQY
j_call: TRBJ2-3
v_call: TRBV9

cdr3_aa: ASSPAIAQETQY
j_call: TRBJ2-5
v_call: TRBV7-2

cdr3_aa: ASSNGVGYGYT
j_call: TRBJ1-2
v_call: TRBV6-5

cdr3_aa: ASSKAGTNEKLF
j_call: TRBJ1-4
v_call: TRBV21-1